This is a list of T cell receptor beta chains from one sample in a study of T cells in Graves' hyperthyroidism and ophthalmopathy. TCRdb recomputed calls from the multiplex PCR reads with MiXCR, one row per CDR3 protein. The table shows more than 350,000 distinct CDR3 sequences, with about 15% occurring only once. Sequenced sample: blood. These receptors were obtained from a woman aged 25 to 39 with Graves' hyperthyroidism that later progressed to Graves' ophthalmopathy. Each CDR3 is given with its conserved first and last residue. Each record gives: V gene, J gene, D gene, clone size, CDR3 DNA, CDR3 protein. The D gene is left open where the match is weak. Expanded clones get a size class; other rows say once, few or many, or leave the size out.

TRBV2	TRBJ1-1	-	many	TGTGCCAGCAGTCGGGCTGCTAACACTGAAGCTTTCTTT	CASSRAANTEAFF
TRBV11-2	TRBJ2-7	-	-	TGTGCCAGCAGCCCTGGGGGCGGCCCTCCCTACGAGCAGTACTTC	CASSPGGGPPYEQYF
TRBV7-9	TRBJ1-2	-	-	TGTGCCAGCAGCTTAGTTGGGGAGGTTGGGCAGGTGAAGGATGGCTACACCTTC	CASSLVGEVGQVKDGYTF
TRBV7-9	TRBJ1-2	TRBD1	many	TGTGCCAGCAGCCTAGGACAGGGATGGTATGGCTACACCTTC	CASSLGQGWYGYTF
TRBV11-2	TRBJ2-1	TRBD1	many	TGTGCCAGCAGCCTTGTGTTCGGGACAGGGGGCTCCTACAATGAGCAGTTCTTC	CASSLVFGTGGSYNEQFF
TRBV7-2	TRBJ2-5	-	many	TGTGCCAGCAGCATCCTCAGGGAGACCCAGTACTTC	CASSILRETQYF
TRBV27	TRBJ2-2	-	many	TGTGCCAGCAGTTTCGCGGGCACCGGGGAGCTGTTTTTT	CASSFAGTGELFF
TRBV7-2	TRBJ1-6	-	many	TGTGCCAGCAGCTTACTTACACATAATTCACCCCTCCACTTT	CASSLLTHNSPLHF
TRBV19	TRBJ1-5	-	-	TGTGCCAGTAGTGTATTAGGGGGACAAAGAGGTCAGCCCCAGCATTTT	CASSVLGGQRGQPQHF
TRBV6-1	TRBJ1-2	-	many	TGTGCCAGCAGTGAAGTCGTGCAGATTCCCTATGGCTACACCTTC	CASSEVVQIPYGYTF